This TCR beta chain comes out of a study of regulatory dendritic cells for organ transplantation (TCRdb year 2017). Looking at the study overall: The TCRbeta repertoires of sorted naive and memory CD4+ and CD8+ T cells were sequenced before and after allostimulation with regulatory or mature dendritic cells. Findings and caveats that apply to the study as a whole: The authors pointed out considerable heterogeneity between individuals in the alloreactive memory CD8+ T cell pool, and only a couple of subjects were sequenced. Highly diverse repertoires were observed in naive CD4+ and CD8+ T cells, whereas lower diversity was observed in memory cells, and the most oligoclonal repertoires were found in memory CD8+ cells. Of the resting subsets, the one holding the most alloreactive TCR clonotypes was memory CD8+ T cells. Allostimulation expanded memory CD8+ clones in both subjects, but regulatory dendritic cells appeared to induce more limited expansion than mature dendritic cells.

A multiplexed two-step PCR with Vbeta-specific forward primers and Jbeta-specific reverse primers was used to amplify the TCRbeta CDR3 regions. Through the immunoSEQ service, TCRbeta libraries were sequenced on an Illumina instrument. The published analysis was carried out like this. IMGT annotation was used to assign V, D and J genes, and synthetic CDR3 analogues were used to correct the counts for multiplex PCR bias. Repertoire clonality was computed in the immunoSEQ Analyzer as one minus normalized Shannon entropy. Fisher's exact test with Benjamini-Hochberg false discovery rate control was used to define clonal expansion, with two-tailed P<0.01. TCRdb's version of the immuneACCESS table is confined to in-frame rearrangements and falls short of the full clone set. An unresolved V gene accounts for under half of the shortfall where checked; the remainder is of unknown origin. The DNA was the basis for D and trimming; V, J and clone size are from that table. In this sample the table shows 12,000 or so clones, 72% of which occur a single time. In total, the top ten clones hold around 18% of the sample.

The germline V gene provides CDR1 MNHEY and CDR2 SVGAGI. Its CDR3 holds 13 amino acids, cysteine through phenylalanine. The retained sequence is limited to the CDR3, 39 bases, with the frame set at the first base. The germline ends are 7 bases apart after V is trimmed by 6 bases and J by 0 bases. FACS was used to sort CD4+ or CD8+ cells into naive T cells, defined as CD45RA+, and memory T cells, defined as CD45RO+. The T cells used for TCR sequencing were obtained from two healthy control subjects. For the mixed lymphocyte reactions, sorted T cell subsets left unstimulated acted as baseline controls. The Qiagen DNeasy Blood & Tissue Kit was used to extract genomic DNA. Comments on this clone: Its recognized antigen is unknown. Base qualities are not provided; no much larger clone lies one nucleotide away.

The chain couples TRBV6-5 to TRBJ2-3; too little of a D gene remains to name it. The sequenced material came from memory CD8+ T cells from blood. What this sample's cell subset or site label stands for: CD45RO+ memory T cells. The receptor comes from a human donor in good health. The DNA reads TGTGCCAGCAGCGTGGACAGCACAGATACGCAGTATTTT. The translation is CASSVDSTDTQYF.